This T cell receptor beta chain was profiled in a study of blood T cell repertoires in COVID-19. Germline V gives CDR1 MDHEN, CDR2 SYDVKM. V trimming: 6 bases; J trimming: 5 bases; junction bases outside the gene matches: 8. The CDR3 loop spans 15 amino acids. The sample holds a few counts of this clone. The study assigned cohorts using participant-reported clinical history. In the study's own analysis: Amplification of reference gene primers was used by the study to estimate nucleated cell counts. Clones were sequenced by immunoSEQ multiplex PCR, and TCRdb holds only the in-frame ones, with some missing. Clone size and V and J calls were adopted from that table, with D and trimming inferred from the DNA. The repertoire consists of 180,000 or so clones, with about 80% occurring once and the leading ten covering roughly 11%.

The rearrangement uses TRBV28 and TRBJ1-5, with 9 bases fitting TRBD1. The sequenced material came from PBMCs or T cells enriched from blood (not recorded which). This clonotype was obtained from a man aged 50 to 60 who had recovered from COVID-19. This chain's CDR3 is CASRSGTGWDQPQHF. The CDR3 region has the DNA TGTGCCAGCAGGTCCGGGACAGGGTGGGATCAGCCCCAGCATTTT.